A single sample is the source of the 18 T cell receptor beta chains below, sequenced in a study of identical twins. MiXCR, run by TCRdb on the 5' RACE reads, gives a single entry per CDR3 protein. Of approximately 260,000 distinct CDR3 sequences in the sample, over 11% were seen once. The sequencing input was memory (CD45RO+) T cells sorted from blood. These receptors were taken from a woman between 18 and 29 years old in good health.

This clonotype has just a few counts. The V gene is TRBV5-5, the J gene TRBJ1-2, with TRBD1 matching over 11 bases. Looked up from germline, CDR1 is SGHKS and CDR2 is YYEKEE (reference sequence). The CDR3 extends over 16 amino acids. V lost 4 bases, J lost 4 bases, and 9 bases stayed unmatched. CDR3 in amino acids: CASSPGTGGTPYGYTF. The DNA for the CDR3 is TGTGCCAGCAGCCCCGGGACAGGGGGTACACCCTATGGCTACACCTTC.

V usage is TRBV28 and J usage is TRBJ1-2, with D hard to call. V lost 5 bases and J lost 5, with 15 bases in between. Germline CDR1 MDHEN, CDR2 SYDVKM. The CDR3 is 14 amino acids. DNA for the CDR3: TGTGCCAGCAGTCCCGGAGGGCTAGGGTATGGCTACACCTTC. Translating it yields CASSPGGLGYGYTF.

This clonotype was counted between two and nine times. This chain uses TRBV11-2 with TRBJ2-1; 10 bases match TRBD2. The CDR3 sequence is 16 residues long. The J segment lost 12 bases and the V segment lost 5 bases, leaving 16 bases of the junction unmatched. The germline gives CDR1 SGHAT, CDR2 FQNNGV. CDR3 in amino acids: CASSPRSELAGFGQFF. CDR3 in DNA: TGTGCCAGCAGCCCCAGGTCGGAACTAGCGGGGTTTGGGCAGTTCTTC.

This clonotype was counted a few times. The chain uses TRBV20-1 and TRBJ2-1; 7 bases are shared with TRBD2. The CDR3 extends over 16 amino acids. Germline lookup yields CDR1 DFQATT and CDR2 SNEGSKA (reference sequence). V trimming: 6 bases; J trimming: 4 bases; junction bases outside the gene matches: 15. This chain's CDR3 is CSARTSLADYYNEQFF. In DNA form, the CDR3 reads TGCAGTGCCAGAACGTCCCTAGCGGATTATTACAATGAGCAGTTCTTC.

On this clonotype itself: This may be a read error: a much more frequent sequence differs by one nucleotide. A read error is likely, as this CDR3 ends without the conserved phenylalanine or tryptophan. The J gene is TRBJ2-1, the V gene TRBV10-2; D call uncertain. V lost 5 bases, J lost 0 bases, and 11 bases lay in between. The CDR3 has 15 residues. The germline V gene encodes CDR1 WSHSY and CDR2 SAAADI. The CDR3 is CASSQAASSYNEQFL. CDR3 sequence (DNA): TGCGCCAGCAGTCAGGCGGCTAGCTCCTACAATGAGCAGTTCCTC.

The V and J genes are TRBV11-2 and TRBJ2-4, with a possible D match to TRBD2 (5 bases). CDR1 is SGHAT, CDR2 FQNNGV, per germline. The CDR3 loop spans 14 amino acids. The V end lost 1 base, the J end lost 7 bases, and 11 bases lay between the germline ends. The DNA for the CDR3 is TGTGCCAGCAGCTTAGTTCGGGATCCCAACATTCAGTACTTC. This codes for CASSLVRDPNIQYF.

The chain recombines TRBV7-2 with TRBJ2-7; the D call may be TRBD1 or TRBD2 (5 bases each). The CDR3 covers 12 residues. V dropped 2 bases and J dropped 6 bases, with 8 bases sitting between them. CDR1 and CDR2 (germline): SGHTA, FQGNSA. This CDR3 reads CASSLQGAEQYF. In nucleotides, the CDR3 is TGTGCCAGCAGCTTACAGGGAGCCGAGCAGTACTTC.

This clonotype turned up a few times. The chain combines TRBV4-1 with TRBJ2-1; TRBD2 matches 10 bases. The ends lost 2 bases at V and 2 bases at J; junction bases unmatched: 3. Germline values: CDR1 MGHRA, CDR2 YSYEKL. CDR3 length equals 16 residues. CDR3 region: CASSQLAGAAYNEQFF. DNA for the CDR3: TGCGCCAGCAGCCAACTAGCGGGAGCCGCCTACAATGAGCAGTTCTTC.

The chain couples TRBV20-1 to TRBJ2-3; 7 nucleotides match TRBD2. The CDR3 loop spans 15 amino acids. CDR1 and CDR2 from the germline V gene are DFQATT and SNEGSKA (reference sequence). Trimming took 3 bases from V and 2 from J; bases not matched to a gene: 8. CDR3 amino acids: CSARQWRGNTDTQYF. Written as DNA, the CDR3 is TGCAGTGCTAGGCAATGGCGGGGGAACACAGATACGCAGTATTTT.

The table lists this clonotype with a few counts. The gene calls are TRBV20-1 and TRBJ2-2, with D tentatively TRBD1 (5 bases). CDR1 is DFQATT and CDR2 is SNEGSKA in the germline V gene (reference sequence). V lost 3 bases to trimming and J lost 6 bases, with 8 bases between them. This CDR3 contains 12 residues. For the CDR3, the DNA is TGCAGTGCTAGGCAGGGATCCGGGGAGCTGTTTTTT. It specifies CSARQGSGELFF.

The rearrangement links TRBV20-1 to TRBJ2-7, with TRBD1 identical over 12 bases. The germline V gene encodes CDR1 DFQATT and CDR2 SNEGSKA (reference sequence). The CDR3 has 18 amino acids. V was pared by 4 bases and J by 7 bases, with 20 bases of the junction left unmatched. The CDR3 DNA is TGCAGTGCTATCCTCACTGGGGGAGGTGGGACAGGGGGCCTGGAGCAGTACTTC. It is translated as CSAILTGGGGTGGLEQYF.

The chain links TRBV9 to TRBJ2-7, with D maybe TRBD1 (6 bases). V was trimmed by 7 bases and J by 1 base, leaving 12 bases between them. From germline, CDR1 is SGDLS and CDR2 YYNGEE. CDR3 length equals 13 residues. This chain's CDR3 is CASARGTSYEQYF. DNA of the CDR3: TGTGCCAGCGCCAGGGGAACATCCTACGAGCAGTACTTC.

This clonotype was recorded at least ten times. The gene calls are TRBV18 and TRBJ2-1, with TRBD1 matching over 8 bases. This CDR3 comprises 15 residues. J was trimmed by 3 bases and V by 6 bases; bases with no gene match: 7. CDR1 is KGHSH and CDR2 is LQKENI in the germline V gene. For the CDR3, the DNA is TGTGCCAGCTCTCCCTCCGGGACAGGCTACAATGAGCAGTTCTTC. Protein product: CASSPSGTGYNEQFF.

This clonotype appeared many times. The gene calls are TRBV5-1 and TRBJ2-1; maybe TRBD1 (5 bases). Looked up from germline, CDR1 is SGHRS and CDR2 is YFSETQ. Between the trimmed V and J ends, which lost 4 bases and 4 bases, there was a span of 12 bases. This CDR3 is 14 amino acids long. CDR3: CASSHLGPYNEQFF. CDR3 DNA sequence: TGCGCCAGCAGCCATTTGGGGCCTTACAATGAGCAGTTCTTC.

The chain links TRBV9 to TRBJ1-1, with D tentatively TRBD1 (6 bases). This CDR3 has 14 amino acids. Between the trimmed V and J ends, which lost 5 bases and 3 bases, there was a span of 14 bases. The germline gives CDR1 SGDLS, CDR2 YYNGEE. In nucleotides, the CDR3 is TGTGCCAGCAGTTTTGCAGGGGCGGACACTGAAGCTTTCTTT. It codes for CASSFAGADTEAFF.

The V and J genes are TRBV11-2 and TRBJ1-1, with D possibly being TRBD1 (5 bases). The ends were cut back, 6 bases at V and 6 bases at J, with 17 bases in the middle. The V gene's germline CDR1 is SGHAT and CDR2 FQNNGV. CDR3 length: 14 amino acids. CDR3 nucleotide sequence: TGTGCCAGCAGTTCCCTGGGGTCGGGGGCTGAAGCTTTCTTT. Encoded protein: CASSSLGSGAEAFF. Supplemented by reference TRBV11-2 and TRBJ1-1, the full variable domain reads EAGVAQSPRYKIIEKRQSVAFWCNPISGHATLYWYQQILGQGPKLLIQFQNNGVVDDSQLPKDRFSAERLKGVDSTLKIQPAKLEDSAVYLCASSSLGSGAEAFFGQGTRLTVV.

This clonotype was observed a few times. V is TRBV20-1 and J is TRBJ2-1; D remains unclear. CDR1 and CDR2 (germline): DFQATT, SNEGSKA (reference sequence). With 7 bases removed from V and 2 bases from J, the gap between germline ends came to 12 bases. CDR3 length equals 13 residues. DNA for the CDR3: TGCAGTGGGTTGGACCGAACCTACAATGAGCAGTTCTTC. It is translated as CSGLDRTYNEQFF.

The sample holds many counts of this clonotype. V gene TRBV20-1 combines with J gene TRBJ2-2; TRBD1 agrees at 8 bases. The CDR3 extends over 15 amino acids. After removal of 1 base from V and 5 bases from J, the junction contained 6 bases not matched to a gene. Germline V gene sequence: CDR1 DFQATT, CDR2 SNEGSKA (reference sequence). The CDR3 bases are TGCAGTGCTAGAGCGACAGGGGCTAATACCGGGGAGCTGTTTTTT. Its protein is CSARATGANTGELFF.